The next 5 T cell receptor beta chains were all read from a single sample in a study of OX40 agonist ivuxolimab in advanced cancers. The protocol was immunoSEQ multiplex PCR, while the TCRdb copy is restricted to in-frame clones and leaves out a portion. The sample lists about 80,000 clones; around 94% were seen once. The sample in question was CD4+ or CD8+ T cells sorted from blood, obtained in a trial of the OX40 agonist ivuxolimab. Source of these receptors: an adult with an advanced solid tumor such as melanoma, head and neck, liver or kidney cancer.

This sequence joins TRBV5-1 and TRBJ2-3; D is undetermined. Germline V gene sequence: CDR1 SGHRS, CDR2 YFSETQ. This CDR3 region has 12 residues. Trimming shortened V by 4 bases and J by 2 bases, and 5 bases separated the two germline ends. CDR3 coding DNA: TGCGCCAGCAGCCCGGCCACAGATACGCAGTATTTT. Amino acid sequence: CASSPATDTQYF.

This chain links TRBV11-2 with TRBJ2-1; 7 bases fit TRBD2. V was clipped by 2 bases and J by 8 bases; unmatched bases: 15. Germline loops: CDR1 SGHAT, CDR2 FQNNGV. The CDR3 consists of 17 residues. Here the CDR3 DNA reads TGTGCCAGCAGCTTAAAGGGTGGTGCGGGAGCGGTCTATGAGCAGTTCTTC. Translation gives CASSLKGGAGAVYEQFF.

The chain uses TRBV10-2 and TRBJ2-3; no clear D. Germline V CDR1 and CDR2: WSHSY, SAAADI. V was cut by 7 bases and J by 3 bases, with 11 bases left in between. The CDR3 is 13 amino acids. CDR3 bases: TGCGCCAGCACCCGAACCGGGACAGATACGCAGTATTTT. Translating gives CASTRTGTDTQYF.

The chain couples TRBV11-2 to TRBJ2-6; 7 bases fit TRBD1. Germline CDR1 reads SGHAT; CDR2 reads FQNNGV. This CDR3 contains 16 residues. Losses at the gene ends were 5 bases for V and 0 bases for J; bases not matched to a gene: 4. The CDR3, as DNA: TGTGCCAGCAGCCGTCCAGGGGGCTCTGGGGCCAACGTCCTGACTTTC. It encodes CASSRPGGSGANVLTF.

This chain connects TRBV30 to TRBJ2-7, with 8 bases aligning to TRBD1. Germline values: CDR1 GTSNPN, CDR2 SVGIG (reference sequence). The junction had 6 bases not matched to a gene; V was cut back by 0 bases and J by 5 bases. The CDR3 consists of 14 residues. The CDR3 loop is CAWSVGTGKHEQYF. The CDR3 nucleotides are TGTGCCTGGAGTGTAGGGACAGGCAAACACGAGCAGTACTTC.